This passage covers 2 T cell receptor beta chains from one sample sequenced in a study of graft-versus-host responses after intestinal transplantation. Measured with immunoSEQ multiplex PCR; TCRdb has only the in-frame clones, and not every one. The table lists 49,000 or so clones, 90% to 95% of them singletons. Sequenced material: PBMCs, taken approximately 740 days after a first intestinal transplant, on the day of a second. The receptor set was obtained from a human patient who received an intestinal transplant, so some T cells may come from the graft donor.

In DNA, the CDR3 is TGTGCCAGCAGCTTCACCCAGGGTGACTATGGCTACACCTTC. Translating it yields CASSFTQGDYGYTF. V and J are TRBV7-2 and TRBJ1-2; TRBD1 is a possible D gene (5 bases). Germline V gene data show CDR1 as SGHTA and CDR2 as FQGNSA. The CDR3 totals 14 residues. With 3 bases removed from V and 3 bases from J, the gap between germline ends came to 11 bases.

The genes are TRBV7-9 and TRBJ2-3, with 8 bases matching TRBD2. The V segment lost 3 bases and the J segment 1 base; nucleotides outside the gene matches: 15. CDR1 is SEHNR, CDR2 FQNEAQ, per germline (reference sequence). The CDR3 runs to 19 residues. The CDR3 is CASSFVLGARAGGTDTQYF. In DNA form, the CDR3 reads TGTGCCAGCAGCTTTGTGTTAGGGGCCCGAGCGGGAGGCACAGATACGCAGTATTTT.